Described below is a single T cell receptor beta chain sequence and its context. Its antigen is unidentified. The data were obtained in a study of vaccination effects on CD4 cells after COVID-19. Using immunoSEQ multiplex PCR, the repertoire was profiled, and TCRdb retains in-frame clones only, with some absent. The sample shows fewer than 85,000 clones, around 70% of them seen only once. The germline CDR1 and CDR2 sequences are MRHNA and SNTAGT. The CDR3 covers 13 residues. The V and J ends lost 6 bases and 2 bases respectively, with 9 bases between them. After less than twelve days in culture, the CD4+ T cells were isolated. Every participant took two doses of the BNT162b2 or mRNA-1273 vaccine.

The sample consisted of CD4+ T cells from PBMCs cultured without peptide, taken after COVID-19 vaccination. The sequence derives from a human donor who received a COVID-19 vaccine. V usage is TRBV6-4 and J usage is TRBJ2-3; weak D call: TRBD1 (6 bases). The CDR3 loop is CASRGHNTDTQYF. The DNA of the CDR3 is TGTGCCAGCAGGGGACATAACACAGATACGCAGTATTTT.